A single sample gave rise to the 21 T cell receptor beta chains below, sequenced in a study of T cell repertoires in cytomegalovirus infection. TCRdb re-called the reads with MiXCR, one entry per CDR3 protein. The table records 250,000 to 350,000 distinct CDR3 sequences, about 25% of them present only once. The specimen sequenced was PBMCs. These receptors came from a human donor in good health (CMV status not recorded). Some clones in this sample may be carry-over from other donors' samples.

This clonotype was seen repeatedly, ten times or more. The CDR3 sequence: CASSRIPGGGGRGEQFF. In nucleotides, the CDR3 is TGTGCCAGCAGCCGGATCCCCGGAGGGGGAGGGAGGGGTGAGCAGTTCTTC. This chain links TRBV11-2 with TRBJ2-1; possibly TRBD2 for D (7 bases). The CDR3 is 17 amino acids. Looked up from germline, CDR1 is SGHAT and CDR2 is FQNNGV. V lost 5 bases, J lost 9 bases, and 26 bases lay in between. Drawing the rest from reference TRBV11-2 and TRBJ2-1, the complete variable domain is EAGVAQSPRYKIIEKRQSVAFWCNPISGHATLYWYQQILGQGPKLLIQFQNNGVVDDSQLPKDRFSAERLKGVDSTLKIQPAKLEDSAVYLCASSRIPGGGGRGEQFFGPGTRLTVL.

This clonotype occurred many times. The chain is built from TRBV7-2 and TRBJ1-1, with TRBD1 matching 7 bases. Germline trimming cut 2 bases from V and 4 bases from J; bases unmatched to any gene: 4. Germline V gene sequence: CDR1 SGHTA, CDR2 FQGNSA. The CDR3 spans 14 residues. The CDR3 protein is CASSLQTGTTEAFF. In DNA, the CDR3 is TGTGCCAGCAGCTTACAGACAGGGACCACTGAAGCTTTCTTT.

This clonotype was seen ten or more times. The rearrangement uses TRBV7-9 and TRBJ2-7, with TRBD1 matching 7 bases. Germline-derived CDR1 and CDR2 are SEHNR and FQNEAQ (reference sequence). CDR3 length equals 15 residues. J lost 2 bases, V lost 5 bases, and 9 bases had no gene match. Here the CDR3 reads CASSALVGTAYEQYF. The CDR3 region has the DNA TGTGCCAGCAGCGCCCTAGTGGGGACAGCCTACGAGCAGTACTTC.

The sample holds many counts of this clonotype. V is TRBV7-9 and J is TRBJ2-3; TRBD2 agrees at 9 bases. Germline CDR1 is SEHNR and CDR2 is FQNEAQ (reference sequence). This CDR3 comprises 16 residues. Trimming removed 3 bases from V and 5 bases from J; junction bases left unmatched: 9. The CDR3 region has the DNA TGTGCCAGCAGCTTCTCCTTAGCGGGAGCGGGAGATACGCAGTATTTT. Translating it yields CASSFSLAGAGDTQYF. Combining the CDR3 with reference TRBV7-9 and TRBJ2-3 gives the whole variable domain DTGVSQNPRHKITKRGQNVTFRCDPISEHNRLYWYRQTLGQGPEFLTYFQNEAQLEKSRLLSDRFSAERPKGSFSTLEIQRTEQGDSAMYLCASSFSLAGAGDTQYFGPGTRLTVL.

A few counts support this clonotype. The chain links TRBV28 to TRBJ1-4; 7 bases are a match to TRBD1. CDR1 is MDHEN, CDR2 SYDVKM, per germline. The CDR3 sequence is 15 residues long. After removal of 2 bases from V and 8 bases from J, the junction contained 8 bases not matched to a gene. The CDR3 nucleotides read TGTGCCAGCAGTTTACCTTCAGGGGGGCGGGAAAAACTGTTTTTT. It yields the protein CASSLPSGGREKLFF.

This clonotype was counted at least ten times. This chain connects TRBV6-2 or TRBV6-3 to TRBJ2-4; the match to TRBD1 covers 8 bases. The V segment lost 6 bases and the J segment 8 bases; nucleotides outside the gene matches: 6. From germline, CDR1 is MNHEY and CDR2 SVGEGT. The CDR3 length is 13 residues. In DNA, the CDR3 is TGTGCCAGCAGGTCGACAGGGGAAGACATTCAGTACTTC. It specifies CASRSTGEDIQYF.

There are many counts of this clonotype. The chain uses TRBV4-3 and TRBJ2-7, with D hard to call. This CDR3 spans 12 amino acids. V was cut by 2 bases and J by 7 bases, with 9 bases left in between. CDR1 and CDR2 from the germline V gene are LGHNA and YSLEER. The DNA for the CDR3 is TGCGCCAGCAGCCAATCATTTGGGGAGCAGTACTTC. This encodes CASSQSFGEQYF.

J is TRBJ2-7 and V is TRBV5-6; 11 positions match TRBD1. V dropped 4 bases and J dropped 2; count of bases not matched to a gene: 8. The CDR3 contains 16 residues. Germline V gives CDR1 SGHDT, CDR2 YYEEEE. The CDR3 sequence is CASSPTGTGGAYEQYF. The DNA for the CDR3 is TGTGCCAGCAGCCCAACCGGGACAGGGGGGGCCTACGAGCAGTACTTC. The full variable domain, its missing parts supplied by reference TRBV5-6 and TRBJ2-7, is DAGVTQSPTHLIKTRGQQVTLRCSPKSGHDTVSWYQQALGQGPQFIFQYYEEEERQRGNFPDRFSGHQFPNYSSELNVNALLLGDSALYLCASSPTGTGGAYEQYFGPGTRLTVT.

This clonotype was picked up a small number of times. The rearrangement links TRBV7-2 to TRBJ2-1; 8 bases map to TRBD2. The CDR3 covers 16 residues. The junction had 6 bases not matched to a gene; V was cut back by 3 bases and J by 2 bases. Germline CDR1 SGHTA, CDR2 FQGNSA. The CDR3 bases are TGTGCCAGCAGCTTCAGCGGGAGTAGCCCCTACAATGAGCAGTTCTTC. Protein: CASSFSGSSPYNEQFF.

This chain links TRBV20-1 with TRBJ2-3; D uncertain. V dropped 0 bases and J dropped 2 bases, with 9 bases sitting between them. The germline CDR1 and CDR2 sequences are DFQATT and SNEGSKA (reference sequence). This CDR3 spans 14 amino acids. The CDR3, as DNA: TGCAGTGCTAGAGATCCGGCTACCACAGATACGCAGTATTTT. Translation gives CSARDPATTDTQYF.

V is TRBV20-1 and J is TRBJ2-2, with 8 positions matching TRBD2. Germline V gives CDR1 DFQATT, CDR2 SNEGSKA (reference sequence). Trimming at V came to 1 base and at J to 8 bases, leaving 9 bases not matched to a gene. CDR3 length: 15 residues. The CDR3: CSARVAGGLLGELFF. The CDR3 DNA is TGCAGTGCTAGAGTTGCGGGGGGCCTTTTGGGGGAGCTGTTTTTT.

On this clonotype: The junction departs from the called germline gene at one end, perhaps through a read error. The chain recombines TRBV5-3 with TRBJ2-1; 7 bases fit TRBD2. TRBV5-3 is reported as an ORF; its role is uncertain. This CDR3 is 15 amino acids long. The CDR3 DNA reads as TGTGCCAGCAGCTTGGGTGGGGGGGACTACAATGAGCAGTTCTTC. It codes for CASSLGGGDYNEQFF.

V gene TRBV20-1 combines with J gene TRBJ2-3, with D uncertain. The CDR3 extends over 14 amino acids. Germline V lookup: CDR1 DFQATT, CDR2 SNEGSKA (reference sequence). Trimming shortened V by 1 base and J by 1 base, and 9 bases separated the two germline ends. CDR3 amino acids: CSARVWQRTDTQYF. CDR3 coding DNA: TGCAGTGCTAGAGTATGGCAGCGCACAGATACGCAGTATTTT.

The V and J genes are TRBV19 and TRBJ2-3, with 8 bases that match TRBD2. With V trimmed by 7 bases and J by 2 bases, 8 bases remained unmatched. CDR3 length: 15 residues. Looked up from germline, CDR1 is LNHDA and CDR2 is SQIVND (reference sequence). CDR3 loop: CASTDKRGLTDTQYF. As DNA, the CDR3 is TGTGCCAGTACCGACAAGCGGGGGCTCACAGATACGCAGTATTTT.

The chain recombines TRBV20-1 with TRBJ1-6; D is possibly TRBD1 (5 bases). The V gene's germline CDR1 is DFQATT and CDR2 SNEGSKA (reference sequence). This CDR3 is built from 15 residues. Trimming stripped 4 bases from V and 0 bases from J, with 10 bases between. The CDR3 nucleotides read TGCAGTGCTAATCAGGACAACTCCTATAATTCACCCCTCCACTTT. Its protein product is CSANQDNSYNSPLHF.

The genes are TRBV25-1 and TRBJ1-4; D might be TRBD1 (5 bases). This CDR3 region has 14 residues. Trimming removed 11 bases from V and 8 bases from J, with 21 bases in between. CDR1 is MGHDK, CDR2 SYGVNS, per germline. CDR3 region: CAARGGYTGEKLFF. CDR3 DNA sequence: TGTGCCGCTCGGGGCGGGTACACCGGGGAAAAACTGTTTTTT. The full variable domain, completed using reference TRBV25-1 and TRBJ1-4, is EADIYQTPRYLVIGTGKKITLECSQTMGHDKMYWYQQDPGMELHLIHYSYGVNSTEKGDLSSESTVSRIRTEHFPLTLESARPSHTSQYLCAARGGYTGEKLFFGSGTQLSVL.

Ten or more counts support this clonotype. This rearrangement joins TRBV6-1 to TRBJ2-3; no clear D gene. CDR1 MNHNS and CDR2 SASEGT come from the germline V gene. This CDR3 spans 13 amino acids. Trimming took 6 bases from V and 3 from J, leaving 10 bases between them. The CDR3 region has the DNA TGTGCCAGCAGAGATTACCAGACAGATACGCAGTATTTT. It codes for CASRDYQTDTQYF.

About this clonotype itself: Germline and junction disagree at one end, which may indicate a read error. This chain joins TRBV5-1 and TRBJ1-1, with 7 bases fitting TRBD1. CDR3 length: 16 residues. Germline CDR1 and CDR2: SGHRS and YFSETQ. The CDR3 region is CASSLSRGRSNSEAFF. CDR3 DNA sequence: TGCGCCAGCAGCTTGAGTAGGGGGCGCTCAAACAGTGAAGCTTTCTTT.

This clonotype was detected only a few times. V and J are TRBV7-2 and TRBJ2-3; 9 bases are shared with TRBD2. Germline assignment: CDR1 SGHTA and CDR2 FQGNSA. The CDR3 contains 14 residues. With V trimmed by 7 bases and J by 4 bases, 6 bases remained unmatched. CDR3 sequence: CASTPLAGSDTQYF. CDR3 in DNA: TGTGCCAGCACACCGCTAGCGGGATCAGATACGCAGTATTTT.

The sample holds one count of this clonotype. A clone one base away is much larger, so this may be a read error. The chain couples TRBV10-3 to TRBJ1-1, with no clear D. The CDR3 loop spans 13 amino acids. Germline CDR1 ENHRY, CDR2 SYGVKD. CDR3 residues: CDISESGLTEAFF. CDR3 in DNA: TGTGACATCAGTGAGTCAGGCCTCACTGAAGCTTTCTTT.

The rearrangement links TRBV12-3 or TRBV12-4 to TRBJ2-1, with no clear D. V was cut by 7 bases and J by 0 bases, with 10 bases left in between. CDR3 length equals 14 residues. CDR3 amino acids: CASNPSVSYNEQFF. CDR3 nucleotide sequence: TGTGCCAGCAACCCATCGGTCTCCTACAATGAGCAGTTCTTC.